These T cell receptor beta chains were read from a single sample in a study of T cells in narcolepsy. Measured with immunoSEQ multiplex PCR; TCRdb has only the in-frame clones, and not every one. This table has 25,000 to 35,000 clones, roughly 78% appearing once. Source material: memory (CD45RA-) CD4+ T cells from blood. The receptor set was obtained from a human donor in good health. The CDR3 runs from the conserved cysteine through the conserved F or W. The D gene is left open where the match is weak. For some rows the clone size is stated as once, few or many, or as a class when expanded; others skip it.

cdr3_length: 14
d_call: -
v_call: TRBV11-2
j_call: TRBJ2-3
clone_size: -
cdr3_aa: CASSLGTTTDTQYF
cdr3_nt: TGTGCCAGCAGCTTAGGGACTACCACAGATACGCAGTATTTT

cdr3_length: 16
d_call: -
v_call: TRBV15
j_call: TRBJ1-6
clone_size: -
cdr3_aa: CATSKAGGGYNSPLHF
cdr3_nt: TGTGCCACCAGCAAGGCTGGCGGGGGTTATAATTCACCCCTCCACTTT

cdr3_length: 16
d_call: TRBD1
v_call: TRBV18
j_call: TRBJ1-1
clone_size: -
cdr3_aa: CASRPGQGFSNEEAFF
cdr3_nt: TGTGCCAGCAGACCGGGACAGGGTTTTTCGAACGAGGAAGCTTTCTTT

cdr3_length: 13
d_call: -
v_call: TRBV5-1
j_call: TRBJ2-7
clone_size: -
cdr3_aa: CASSSRGGHEQYF
cdr3_nt: TGCGCCAGCAGCTCCAGGGGCGGGCACGAGCAGTACTTC

cdr3_length: 15
d_call: TRBD1
v_call: TRBV19
j_call: TRBJ1-1
clone_size: -
cdr3_aa: CASTQTGGSNTEAFF
cdr3_nt: TGTGCCAGTACCCAGACAGGGGGCTCCAACACTGAAGCTTTCTTT

cdr3_length: 14
d_call: TRBD1
v_call: TRBV6-6
j_call: TRBJ1-1
clone_size: once
cdr3_aa: CASRNRQGRPEAFF
cdr3_nt: TGTGCCAGCAGAAATAGACAGGGAAGACCTGAAGCTTTCTTT

cdr3_length: 14
d_call: -
v_call: TRBV7-9
j_call: TRBJ2-5
clone_size: -
cdr3_aa: CASSLYELKETQYF
cdr3_nt: TGTGCCAGCAGCTTATACGAGTTAAAAGAGACCCAGTACTTC

cdr3_length: 17
d_call: TRBD1
v_call: TRBV4-2
j_call: TRBJ2-2
clone_size: -
cdr3_aa: CASSQDLGTGRSGELFF
cdr3_nt: TGTGCCAGCAGCCAAGATCTAGGGACAGGACGATCCGGGGAGCTGTTTTTT

cdr3_length: 14
d_call: -
v_call: TRBV7-2
j_call: TRBJ2-2
clone_size: -
cdr3_aa: CASSFDLYTGELFF
cdr3_nt: TGTGCCAGCAGCTTCGATCTATACACCGGGGAGCTGTTTTTT

cdr3_length: 15
d_call: -
v_call: TRBV7-2
j_call: TRBJ2-3
clone_size: -
cdr3_aa: CASSPDRISTDTQYF
cdr3_nt: TGTGCCAGCAGCCCCGACAGGATTAGCACAGATACGCAGTATTTT